This T cell receptor beta chain was observed in a study of OX40 agonist ivuxolimab in advanced cancers. Sequenced by immunoSEQ multiplex PCR; TCRdb stores in-frame clones only, minus some. The sample holds about 77,000 clones; approximately 85% are singletons and the top ten take roughly 0.7%. V dropped 4 bases and J dropped 3; count of bases not matched to a gene: 9. Germline values: CDR1 SGHRS, CDR2 YFSETQ. The CDR3 runs to 15 residues. Material: CD4+ or CD8+ T cells sorted from blood, obtained in a trial of the OX40 agonist ivuxolimab. The TCR sequence derives from an adult with an advanced solid tumor such as melanoma, head and neck, liver or kidney cancer. This chain joins TRBV5-1 and TRBJ1-1, with 7 bases matching TRBD1. CDR3 amino acids: CASSPGTETYTEAFF. The CDR3 coding sequence is TGCGCCAGCAGCCCCGGGACAGAAACTTACACTGAAGCTTTCTTT.